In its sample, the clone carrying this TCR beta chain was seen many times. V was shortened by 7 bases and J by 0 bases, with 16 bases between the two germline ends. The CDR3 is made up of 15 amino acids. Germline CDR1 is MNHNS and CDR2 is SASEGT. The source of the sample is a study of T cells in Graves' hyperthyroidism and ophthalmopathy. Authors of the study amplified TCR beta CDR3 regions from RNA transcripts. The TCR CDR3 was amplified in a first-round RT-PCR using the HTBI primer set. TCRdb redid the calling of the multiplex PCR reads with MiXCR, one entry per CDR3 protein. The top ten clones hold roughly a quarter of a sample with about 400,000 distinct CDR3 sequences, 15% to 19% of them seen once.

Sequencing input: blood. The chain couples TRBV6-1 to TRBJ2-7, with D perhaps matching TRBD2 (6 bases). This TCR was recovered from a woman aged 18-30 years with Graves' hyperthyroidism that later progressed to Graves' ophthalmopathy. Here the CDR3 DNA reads TGTGCCAGCATGGTGAGGCGGGGAAGCTCCTACGAGCAGTACTTC. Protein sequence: CASMVRRGSSYEQYF.